Below, one T cell receptor beta chain is given with its context. The CDR3 has 13 amino acids. Unmatched junction bases numbered 8, after V lost 6 bases and J lost 6 bases. In germline, CDR1 is SGHVS, CDR2 FNYEAQ. These data come from a study of CD8 T cells in Susac syndrome. The RNA input was roughly 0.45 to 1 ug, and it was reverse transcribed with random hexamers. Coverage of TCR beta CDR3 amplification by immunoSEQ multiplex PCR extended to 54 Vbeta and 13 Jbeta. TCRdb used MiXCR to reprocess the immunoSEQ multiplex PCR reads, holding one entry per CDR3 protein. The sample lists 400,000 to 550,000 distinct CDR3 sequences; 75% to 90% were seen once. Sequencing of TCR beta was performed on blood CD8+ T cells and on blood CD4+ T cells. Each multiple sclerosis control was a treatment-naive patient with relapsing-remitting disease that was either stable or active. Negative isolation yielded CD4+ and CD8+ T cells, and FACS enriched TEMRA cells.

Material: CD8+ T cells from PBMCs. This TCR was recovered from a human donor with multiple sclerosis. V is TRBV7-6 and J is TRBJ2-7; 7 bases fit TRBD1. The CDR3, as DNA: TGTGCCAGCAGTCCCGGGACAGAATCCGAGCAGTACTTC. This codes for CASSPGTESEQYF.